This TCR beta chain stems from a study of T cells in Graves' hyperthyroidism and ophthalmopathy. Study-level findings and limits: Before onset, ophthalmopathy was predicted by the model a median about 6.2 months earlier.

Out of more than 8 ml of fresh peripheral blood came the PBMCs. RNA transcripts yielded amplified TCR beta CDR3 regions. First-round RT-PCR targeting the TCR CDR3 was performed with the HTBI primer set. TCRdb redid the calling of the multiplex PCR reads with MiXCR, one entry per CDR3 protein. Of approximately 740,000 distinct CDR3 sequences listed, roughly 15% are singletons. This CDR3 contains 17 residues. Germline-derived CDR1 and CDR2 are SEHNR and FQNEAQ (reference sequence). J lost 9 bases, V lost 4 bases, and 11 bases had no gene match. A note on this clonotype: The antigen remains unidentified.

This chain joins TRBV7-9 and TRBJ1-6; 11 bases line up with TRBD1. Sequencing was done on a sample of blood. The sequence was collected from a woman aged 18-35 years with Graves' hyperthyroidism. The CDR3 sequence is CASSYSPAGTGGSPLHF. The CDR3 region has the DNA TGTGCCAGCAGCTATTCACCAGCCGGGACAGGGGGTTCACCCCTCCACTTT.